Described below is a single T cell receptor (beta chain) sequence and its context. The sample originates from a study of blood T cell repertoires in COVID-19. CDR3 length: 15 residues. Germline CDR1 is LNHDA and CDR2 is SQIVND (reference sequence). Trimming took off 4 bases at V and 2 bases at J, with 12 bases between the two ends. Participants spanned ages 18 to 89 years and resided in 20 to 30 US areas. TCRdb's table, derived via immunoSEQ multiplex PCR, lists solely in-frame clones and lacks some. This table holds some 400,000 clones, 91% found once. The sample comprised PBMCs or T cells enriched from blood (not recorded which). The source is a woman in her forties who had been exposed to COVID-19. The chain uses TRBV19 and TRBJ1-5; D unresolved. DNA of the CDR3: TGTGCCAGTAGTACCCGGGCGGGTCGCAATCAGCCCCAGCATTTT. Amino acid sequence: CASSTRAGRNQPQHF.